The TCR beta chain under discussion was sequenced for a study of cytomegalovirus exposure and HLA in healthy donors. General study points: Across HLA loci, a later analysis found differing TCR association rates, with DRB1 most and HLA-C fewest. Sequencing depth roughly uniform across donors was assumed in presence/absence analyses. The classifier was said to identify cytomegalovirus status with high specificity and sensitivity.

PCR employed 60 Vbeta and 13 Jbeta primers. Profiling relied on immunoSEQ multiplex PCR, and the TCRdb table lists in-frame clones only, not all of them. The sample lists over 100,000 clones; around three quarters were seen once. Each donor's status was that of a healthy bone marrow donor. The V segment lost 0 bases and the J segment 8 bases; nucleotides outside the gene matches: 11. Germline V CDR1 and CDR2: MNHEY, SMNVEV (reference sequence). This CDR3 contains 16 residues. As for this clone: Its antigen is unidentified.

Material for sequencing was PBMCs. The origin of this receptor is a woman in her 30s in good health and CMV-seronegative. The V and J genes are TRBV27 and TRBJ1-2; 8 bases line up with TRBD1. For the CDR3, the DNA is TGTGCCAGCAGTTTATCTTCGGGGCAGGGGGCCTTAGGCTACACCTTC. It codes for CASSLSSGQGALGYTF.